The 28 T cell receptor beta chains in this list originate from one sample, sequenced in a study of CD8 T cells in Susac syndrome. An input of roughly 0.5 to 1 ug of RNA was subjected to reverse transcription using random hexamers. TCRdb reprocessed the immunoSEQ multiplex PCR reads via MiXCR and lists one record per CDR3 protein. Of around 150,000 distinct CDR3 sequences listed, about 93% were seen once; the top ten hold around 0.13%. Sequencing was carried out using CD4+ T cells from PBMCs. These receptors all come from a human donor in good health.

V gene TRBV7-9 combines with J gene TRBJ2-2; 7 bases are shared with TRBD2. With 5 bases clipped from V and 6 bases from J, the junction kept 9 bases outside the gene matches. The length of the CDR3 is 15 residues. Germline V gene lookup returns CDR1 SEHNR and CDR2 FQNEAQ (reference sequence). The CDR3 bases are TGTGCCAGCAGCCTCTCGGGGGGTTTGGCCGGGGAGCTGTTTTTT. Translation gives CASSLSGGLAGELFF.

J is TRBJ2-3 and V is TRBV4-1; tentative D call: TRBD1 (6 bases). This CDR3 has 17 residues. Per the germline V gene, CDR1 is MGHRA and CDR2 is YSYEKL. V dropped 1 base and J dropped 4 bases, with 18 bases sitting between them. As DNA, the CDR3 is TGCGCCAGCAGCCAAGCCCCGATCGACAGGTGGGCAGATACGCAGTATTTT. This sequence encodes CASSQAPIDRWADTQYF.

The V gene is TRBV2, the J gene TRBJ1-1; the D gene is possibly TRBD1 (5 bases). V shed 5 bases and J shed 4 bases, with 14 bases lying between them. The CDR3 length is 14 residues. The germline gives CDR1 SNHLY, CDR2 FYNNEI. The CDR3 reads CASSLTSGGTEAFF. CDR3 DNA: TGTGCCAGCAGTTTGACCTCTGGGGGCACTGAAGCTTTCTTT. The full variable domain, in which reference TRBV2 and TRBJ1-1 provide the parts outside the CDR3, is EPEVTQTPSHQVTQMGQEVILRCVPISNHLYFYWYRQILGQKVEFLVSFYNNEISEKSEIFDDQFSVERPDGSNFTLKIRSTKLEDSAMYFCASSLTSGGTEAFFGQGTRLTVV.

This chain connects TRBV7-9 to TRBJ2-7; tentative D call: TRBD1 (6 bases). This CDR3 region has 14 residues. The germline V gene has CDR1 SEHNR and CDR2 FQNEAQ (reference sequence). V lost 1 base to trimming and J lost 1 base, with 8 bases between them. The CDR3 DNA follows: TGTGCCAGCAGCTTAGGACAGGTATCCTACGAGCAGTACTTC. Translation: CASSLGQVSYEQYF. The variable domain in full, completed from reference TRBV7-9 and TRBJ2-7, reads DTGVSQNPRHKITKRGQNVTFRCDPISEHNRLYWYRQTLGQGPEFLTYFQNEAQLEKSRLLSDRFSAERPKGSFSTLEIQRTEQGDSAMYLCASSLGQVSYEQYFGPGTRLTVT.

This sequence joins TRBV2 and TRBJ1-6, with D uncertain. V was cut by 4 bases and J by 4 bases, with 8 bases left in between. From germline, CDR1 is SNHLY and CDR2 FYNNEI. The CDR3 runs 14 residues. CDR3 nucleotides: TGTGCCAGCAGTGCGACGAGTTATAATTCACCCCTCCACTTT. Amino acid sequence: CASSATSYNSPLHF.

This chain joins TRBV7-3 and TRBJ1-6; D is unclear. The V end was cut by 1 base, the J end by 7 bases, with 5 bases between. The CDR3 length is 13 residues. Germline CDR1 reads SGHTA; CDR2 reads FQGTGA. CDR3: CASSLIPNSPLHF. CDR3 bases: TGTGCCAGCAGCTTAATTCCGAATTCACCCCTCCACTTT. Looking up the rest from reference TRBV7-3 and TRBJ1-6 gives the full variable domain: GAGVSQTPSNKVTEKGKYVELRCDPISGHTALYWYRQSLGQGPEFLIYFQGTGAADDSGLPNDRFFAVRPEGSVSTLKIQRTERGDSAVYLCASSLIPNSPLHFGNGTRLTVT.

This chain uses TRBV7-2 with TRBJ1-2, with a weak D call TRBD1 (5 bases). The CDR3 is made up of 13 amino acids. V was pared by 1 base and J by 4 bases, with 7 bases between. Germline V gene data show CDR1 as SGHTA and CDR2 as FQGNSA. The DNA of the CDR3 is TGTGCCAGCAGCTTAGGGGGCCTCTATGGCTACACCTTC. The encoded protein is CASSLGGLYGYTF.

The rearrangement links TRBV7-2 to TRBJ2-3; TRBD2 aligns across 7 bases. The CDR3 has 16 amino acids. With V trimmed by 9 bases and J by 4 bases, 16 bases remained unmatched. Germline V gene sequence: CDR1 SGHTA, CDR2 FQGNSA. The CDR3 sequence: CASKEYGGGVADTQYF. Written as DNA, the CDR3 is TGTGCCAGTAAAGAGTACGGTGGGGGGGTTGCAGATACGCAGTATTTT. Combining the CDR3 with reference TRBV7-2 and TRBJ2-3 gives the whole variable domain GAGVSQSPSNKVTEKGKDVELRCDPISGHTALYWYRQSLGQGLEFLIYFQGNSAPDKSGLPSDRFSAERTGGSVSTLTIQRTQQEDSAVYLCASKEYGGGVADTQYFGPGTRLTVL.

This clonotype was seen a single time. V and J are TRBV6-5 and TRBJ1-4, with a weak D call TRBD1 (6 bases). This CDR3 is 12 amino acids long. Germline V gene sequence: CDR1 MNHEY, CDR2 SVGAGI. V was cut by 6 bases and J by 7 bases, with 9 bases left in between. The CDR3 here is CASRQGTEKLFF. DNA for the CDR3: TGTGCCAGCAGACAGGGAACTGAAAAACTGTTTTTT.

The chain joins TRBV30 to TRBJ1-5; TRBD1 agrees at 8 bases. Germline assignment: CDR1 GTSNPN and CDR2 SVGIG (reference sequence). The ends lost 1 base at V and 5 bases at J; junction bases unmatched: 4. The CDR3 sequence is 14 residues long. DNA for the CDR3: TGTGCCTGGAGTGGGACAGGGCTAGATCAGCCCCAGCATTTT. Amino acid sequence: CAWSGTGLDQPQHF.

The rearrangement joins TRBV29-1 to TRBJ1-1; D gene ambiguous. Germline lookup yields CDR1 SQVTM and CDR2 ANQGSEA. The CDR3 covers 11 residues. V was trimmed by 3 bases and J by 1 base, leaving 3 bases between them. This chain's CDR3 is CSVDRNTEAFF. In DNA form, the CDR3 reads TGCAGCGTTGACAGGAACACTGAAGCTTTCTTT.

The CDR3 region is CASSGGTSTDTQYF. CDR3 bases: TGTGCCAGTTCCGGGGGGACTAGCACAGATACGCAGTATTTT. The V and J genes are TRBV9 and TRBJ2-3; 7 nucleotides agree with TRBD2. This CDR3 comprises 14 residues. The ends lost 8 bases at V and 0 bases at J; junction bases unmatched: 6. In germline, CDR1 is SGDLS, CDR2 YYNGEE.

The chain recombines TRBV19 with TRBJ1-2, with D tentatively TRBD1 (5 bases). Germline V CDR1 and CDR2: LNHDA, SQIVND (reference sequence). Trimming took 4 bases from V and 7 from J, leaving 19 bases between them. CDR3 length equals 15 residues. CDR3 DNA sequence: TGTGCCAGTAGTAGAAACTCCCCAGGGCTTCGTGGCTACACCTTC. It yields the protein CASSRNSPGLRGYTF.

The gene calls are TRBV3-1 and TRBJ2-2; 8 positions agree with TRBD1. Germline assignment: CDR1 LGHDT and CDR2 YNNKEL (reference sequence). There are 18 residues in the CDR3. V trimming: 0 bases; J trimming: 4 bases; junction bases outside the gene matches: 10. CDR3 nucleotides: TGTGCCAGCAGCCAAGACGCGATCACAACAGGGGGCACCGGGGAGCTGTTTTTT. Translated, it gives CASSQDAITTGGTGELFF.

The chain recombines TRBV19 with TRBJ1-2, with TRBD1 matching 7 bases. CDR1 LNHDA and CDR2 SQIVND come from the germline V gene (reference sequence). After removal of 4 bases from V and 6 bases from J, the junction contained 8 bases not matched to a gene. The CDR3 has 14 residues. CDR3 sequence (DNA): TGTGCCAGTAGTACACACCGGGACAGCGATGGCTACACCTTC. Amino acid sequence: CASSTHRDSDGYTF.

The rearrangement joins TRBV7-8 to TRBJ1-3; D perhaps matches TRBD1 (5 bases). V shed 4 bases and J shed 1 base, with 8 bases lying between them. CDR3 size: 14 residues. Germline CDR1 SGHVS, CDR2 FQNEAQ. In DNA, the CDR3 is TGTGCCAGCAGCTACAGGACATCTGGAAACACCATATATTTT. This translates into CASSYRTSGNTIYF. Combining the CDR3 with reference TRBV7-8 and TRBJ1-3 gives the whole variable domain GAGVSQSPRYKVAKRGQDVALRCDPISGHVSLFWYQQALGQGPEFLTYFQNEAQLDKSGLPSDRFFAERPEGSVSTLKIQRTQQEDSAVYLCASSYRTSGNTIYFGEGSWLTVV.

J is TRBJ1-1 and V is TRBV3-1; no clear D gene. Trimming took off 4 bases at V and 3 bases at J, with 12 bases between the two ends. The CDR3 length is 14 residues. Per the germline V gene, CDR1 is LGHDT and CDR2 is YNNKEL (reference sequence). The CDR3 spells CASSLKDGYTEAFF. As DNA, the CDR3 is TGTGCCAGCAGCCTTAAAGACGGCTACACTGAAGCTTTCTTT.

The chain uses TRBV7-9 and TRBJ2-7; D may be TRBD1 (7 bases). CDR1 is SEHNR and CDR2 is FQNEAQ in the germline V gene (reference sequence). The ends were cut back, 5 bases at V and 5 bases at J, with 19 bases in the middle. The CDR3 has 15 amino acids. This chain's CDR3 is CASSQTRQGANEQYF. The CDR3 region has the DNA TGTGCCAGCAGCCAGACTAGACAGGGTGCCAACGAGCAGTACTTC.

The chain links TRBV9 to TRBJ1-2; TRBD1 agrees at 9 bases. The CDR3 length is 15 residues. V trimming: 6 bases; J trimming: 1 base; junction bases outside the gene matches: 7. Germline assignment: CDR1 SGDLS and CDR2 YYNGEE. The CDR3 loop is CASNPGTGLNYGYTF. CDR3 coding DNA: TGTGCCAGCAACCCCGGGACAGGGCTTAACTATGGCTACACCTTC. Full variable domain (outside the CDR3, taken from reference TRBV9 and TRBJ1-2): DSGVTQTPKHLITATGQRVTLRCSPRSGDLSVYWYQQSLDQGLQFLIQYYNGEERAKGNILERFSAQQFPDLHSELNLSSLELGDSALYFCASNPGTGLNYGYTFGSGTRLTVV.

V and J are TRBV25-1 and TRBJ2-3; 8 nucleotides align to TRBD1. The germline V gene encodes CDR1 MGHDK and CDR2 SYGVNS. Losses at the gene ends were 2 bases for V and 0 bases for J; bases not matched to a gene: 4. The CDR3 totals 16 residues. The CDR3 protein is CASSEGGQGSTDTQYF. The DNA for the CDR3 is TGTGCCAGCAGTGAAGGAGGACAGGGAAGCACAGATACGCAGTATTTT.

The chain carries TRBV20-1 and TRBJ2-1; 11 nucleotides line up with TRBD2. Germline values: CDR1 DFQATT, CDR2 SNEGSKA (reference sequence). This CDR3 region has 16 residues. V was clipped by 5 bases and J by 1 base; unmatched bases: 7. In DNA form, the CDR3 reads TGCAGTGCTGTTACTAGCGGGGGCCATTCCTACAATGAGCAGTTCTTC. Its protein is CSAVTSGGHSYNEQFF.

The rearrangement joins TRBV20-1 to TRBJ2-3, with D perhaps matching TRBD2 (6 bases). Germline lookup yields CDR1 DFQATT and CDR2 SNEGSKA (reference sequence). The germline V and J ends were trimmed by 0 bases and 6 bases, with 16 bases remaining between them. CDR3 length equals 15 residues. The CDR3 protein is CSARDPALASDTQYF. For the CDR3, the DNA is TGCAGTGCTAGAGACCCCGCGCTAGCGTCGGATACGCAGTATTTT.

This clonotype has just one count. The rearrangement joins TRBV30 to TRBJ1-1, with D unresolved. Germline assignment: CDR1 GTSNPN and CDR2 SVGIG (reference sequence). This CDR3 has 14 residues. V was cut by 2 bases and J by 3 bases, with 13 bases left in between. The CDR3 reads CAWSSNEKDTEAFF. The CDR3 nucleotides read TGTGCCTGGAGTTCCAACGAGAAGGACACTGAAGCTTTCTTT.

The chain uses TRBV29-1 and TRBJ1-1, with D maybe TRBD1 (6 bases). Trimming cost V 7 bases and J 4 bases, with 13 bases left between them. Germline V gene data show CDR1 as SQVTM and CDR2 as ANQGSEA. There are 12 residues in the CDR3. The CDR3 loop is CSALRGVTEAFF. The DNA of the CDR3 is TGCAGCGCCCTAAGGGGGGTCACTGAAGCTTTCTTT.

CDR3 nucleotide sequence: TGTGCCAGCAGCCCCGCGATGGGGCCCTACGAGCAGTACTTC. This encodes CASSPAMGPYEQYF. The J gene is TRBJ2-7, the V gene TRBV11-1; a weak D match, TRBD1 (5 bases). This CDR3 is 14 amino acids long. V dropped 5 bases and J dropped 2 bases, with 13 bases sitting between them. In germline, CDR1 is SGHAT, CDR2 FQDESV (reference sequence).

The chain uses TRBV20-1 and TRBJ1-1; 7 bases fit TRBD1. Germline loops: CDR1 DFQATT, CDR2 SNEGSKA (reference sequence). J was trimmed by 1 base and V by 5 bases; bases with no gene match: 7. The CDR3 spans 14 residues. The CDR3 protein is CSASRGHGNTEAFF. The CDR3 bases are TGCAGTGCTTCAAGGGGGCACGGGAACACTGAAGCTTTCTTT.

The chain combines TRBV12-3 or TRBV12-4 with TRBJ2-5; weak D call: TRBD2 (6 bases). V gave up 5 bases and J gave up 0 bases, with 19 bases separating them. The CDR3 spans 17 residues. The chain's CDR3 is CASSPRGASAYQETQYF. CDR3 nucleotide sequence: TGTGCCAGCAGTCCCCGCGGGGCTAGCGCGTACCAAGAGACCCAGTACTTC.

The sample holds one count of this clonotype. The chain is built from TRBV12-3 or TRBV12-4 and TRBJ1-2; D is unclear. V shed 6 bases and J shed 4 bases, with 12 bases lying between them. The CDR3 loop spans 13 amino acids. The CDR3 loop is CASSPTSTYGYTF. The CDR3 bases are TGTGCCAGCAGCCCCACCAGTACCTATGGCTACACCTTC.